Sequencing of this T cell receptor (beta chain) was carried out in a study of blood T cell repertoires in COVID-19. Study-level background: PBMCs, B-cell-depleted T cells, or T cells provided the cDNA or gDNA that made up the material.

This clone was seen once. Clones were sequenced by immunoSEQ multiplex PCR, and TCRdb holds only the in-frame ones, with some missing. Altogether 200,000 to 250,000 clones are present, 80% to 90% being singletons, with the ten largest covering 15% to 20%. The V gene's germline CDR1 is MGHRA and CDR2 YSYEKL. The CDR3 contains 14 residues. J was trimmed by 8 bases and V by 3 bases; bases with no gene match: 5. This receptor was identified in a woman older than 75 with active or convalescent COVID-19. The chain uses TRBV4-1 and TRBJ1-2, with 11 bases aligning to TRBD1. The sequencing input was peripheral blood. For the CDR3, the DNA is TGCGCCAGCAGCCATGGACAGGGGGCTGGAGGCTACACCTTC. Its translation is CASSHGQGAGGYTF.